One sample yielded the 22 T cell receptor beta chains listed below, sequenced in a study of CXCR3-negative and CXCR3-positive naive CD8 T cells. The study made its TRB cDNA libraries by 5' RACE, adding UMI labels. No DNA is given; TCRdb re-called the 5' RACE reads and lists each CDR3 protein once. The sample yields 43,000 or so distinct CDR3 sequences, of which the top ten take up roughly 1.5%. Sequenced: naive CXCR3- CD8+ T cells from blood. The subset was: CD45RO-CCR7+CD27+CD95- naive CD8+ T cells lacking CXCR3 (TNR3-). All receptors derive from a human donor in good health. Some clones in this sample may be carry-over from other donors' samples.

V gene TRBV4-3 combines with J gene TRBJ1-1. CDR3 length: 15 residues. CDR1 and CDR2 from the germline V gene are LGHNA and YSLEER. CDR3 amino acids: CASSQGREMNTEAFF.

The chain uses TRBV7-2 and TRBJ2-7; as DNA is missing, the TRBD1 call by TCRdb cannot be tested. The CDR3 is 15 amino acids. Per the germline V gene, CDR1 is SGHTA and CDR2 is FQGNSA. CDR3 in amino acids: CASSRDSRRTYEQYF.

The CDR3 loop is CASRTGATGNYGYTF. The rearrangement joins TRBV6-2 or TRBV6-3 to TRBJ1-2; lacking DNA, the TRBD1 call made by TCRdb goes unchecked. This CDR3 comprises 15 residues. The germline V gene encodes CDR1 MNHEY and CDR2 SVGEGT.

The chain links TRBV4-3 to TRBJ1-6; TCRdb's D call of TRBD1 is untestable without DNA. CDR1 is LGHNA, CDR2 YSLEER, per germline. The CDR3 contains 16 residues. The CDR3 loop reads CASSQLLQGYNSPLHF.

The chain uses TRBV6-5 and TRBJ2-1; TCRdb outputs TRBD2, but without DNA this stays unchecked. The CDR3 loop spans 15 amino acids. Per germline, CDR1 MNHEY and CDR2 SVGAGI. The CDR3 is CASSTTGTNYNEQFF.

This chain joins TRBV28 and TRBJ2-2; TCRdb's assignment of TRBD1 cannot be checked, as there is no DNA. Germline V gene data show CDR1 as MDHEN and CDR2 as SYDVKM. This CDR3 has 15 amino acids. The CDR3 loop reads CASKFRGMKAGELFF.

V usage is TRBV29-1 and J usage is TRBJ2-1; the TRBD2 assignment by TCRdb is unverifiable without DNA. Germline V lookup: CDR1 SQVTM, CDR2 ANQGSEA. This CDR3 has 15 residues. The CDR3 is CSADSGTSGRFEQFF.

The gene calls are TRBV20-1 and TRBJ2-7; TCRdb's D gene call, TRBD1, goes unchecked for lack of DNA. The CDR3 spans 15 residues. The germline gives CDR1 DFQATT, CDR2 SNEGSKA (reference sequence). CDR3 loop: CSARVAGQGAYEQYF.

V and J are TRBV27 and TRBJ1-1. The CDR3 extends over 14 amino acids. Germline V CDR1 and CDR2: MNHEY, SMNVEV (reference sequence). The CDR3 sequence is CASGDRGGNTEAFF.

The rearrangement links TRBV11-2 to TRBJ1-1. Germline V gene data show CDR1 as SGHAT and CDR2 as FQNNGV. The CDR3 consists of 14 residues. CDR3 amino acids: CASSLSGGDTEAFF.

The chain uses TRBV6-5 and TRBJ2-7; TCRdb outputs TRBD2, but without DNA this stays unchecked. This CDR3 region has 13 residues. CDR1 is MNHEY and CDR2 is SVGAGI in the germline V gene. The CDR3 region is CASSSTGRVEQYF.

The chain couples TRBV7-9 to TRBJ2-7; there is no DNA to check the TCRdb D call of TRBD1. The CDR3 consists of 15 residues. The germline CDR1 and CDR2 sequences are SEHNR and FQNEAQ (reference sequence). CDR3 region: CASSFPTGFGNEQYF.

The V gene is TRBV5-1, the J gene TRBJ2-7; TCRdb selects TRBD2, and the lack of DNA leaves this call unchecked. The length of the CDR3 is 13 residues. CDR1 is SGHRS and CDR2 is YFSETQ in the germline V gene. CDR3 region: CASSLSEGYEQYF.

The chain combines TRBV28 with TRBJ2-1. This CDR3 comprises 16 residues. Germline CDR1 is MDHEN and CDR2 is SYDVKM. The CDR3 sequence: CASSSIAGGPSNEQFF.

This chain uses TRBV4-1 with TRBJ2-7. The CDR3 is 11 residues long. Germline V CDR1 and CDR2: MGHRA, YSYEKL. The CDR3 sequence is CASSQEGEQYF.

The rearrangement links TRBV6-2 or TRBV6-3 to TRBJ1-5; the D gene TCRdb calls, TRBD1, cannot be checked with no DNA. Germline-derived CDR1 and CDR2 are MNHEY and SVGEGT. The CDR3 has 15 residues. Here the CDR3 reads CASSPDRDFNQPQHF.

V usage is TRBV7-6 and J usage is TRBJ2-4; the D call from TCRdb, TRBD2, cannot be confirmed without DNA. The CDR3 contains 17 residues. Per germline, CDR1 SGHVS and CDR2 FNYEAQ. Here the CDR3 reads CASSLVEGFPAKNIQYF.

The V and J genes are TRBV5-6 and TRBJ1-1; TCRdb picks TRBD1, but there is no DNA to check that call. CDR1 and CDR2 (germline): SGHDT, YYEEEE. The CDR3 extends over 18 amino acids. CDR3 sequence reads: CASSLWRTGASVDTEAFF.

This CDR3 reads CASSQGLGTANTEAFF. The chain is built from TRBV3-1 and TRBJ1-1. Germline V gene sequence: CDR1 LGHDT, CDR2 YNNKEL (reference sequence). The CDR3 runs to 16 residues.

The genes are TRBV6-2 or TRBV6-3 and TRBJ2-1; TCRdb calls TRBD2, which cannot be checked without DNA. The CDR3 length is 15 residues. Germline CDR1 and CDR2: MNHEY and SVGEGT. The CDR3 sequence is CASSPPSGGYNEQFF.

This clonotype is classed as medium-sized by frequency. The chain couples TRBV15 to TRBJ1-5. Germline V gene data show CDR1 as LNHNV and CDR2 as YYDKDF (reference sequence). The CDR3 is made up of 15 amino acids. This chain's CDR3 is CATSNLGPGGQPQHF.

The chain carries TRBV20-1 and TRBJ2-7; there is no DNA to check the TCRdb D call of TRBD1. Germline V CDR1 and CDR2: DFQATT, SNEGSKA (reference sequence). The CDR3 is 15 residues long. The CDR3 sequence is CSALSGTKTSYEQYF.